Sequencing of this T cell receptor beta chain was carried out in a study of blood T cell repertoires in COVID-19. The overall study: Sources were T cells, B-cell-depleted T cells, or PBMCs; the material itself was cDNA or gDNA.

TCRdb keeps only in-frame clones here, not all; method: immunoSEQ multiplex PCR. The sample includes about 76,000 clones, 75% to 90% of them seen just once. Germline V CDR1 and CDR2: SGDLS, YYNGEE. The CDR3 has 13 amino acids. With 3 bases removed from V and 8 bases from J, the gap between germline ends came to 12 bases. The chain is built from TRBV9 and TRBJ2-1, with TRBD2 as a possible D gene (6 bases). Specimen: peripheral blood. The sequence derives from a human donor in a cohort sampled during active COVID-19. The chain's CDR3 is CASSGTSPYEQFF. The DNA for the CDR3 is TGTGCCAGCAGCGGCACTAGCCCTTATGAGCAGTTCTTC.